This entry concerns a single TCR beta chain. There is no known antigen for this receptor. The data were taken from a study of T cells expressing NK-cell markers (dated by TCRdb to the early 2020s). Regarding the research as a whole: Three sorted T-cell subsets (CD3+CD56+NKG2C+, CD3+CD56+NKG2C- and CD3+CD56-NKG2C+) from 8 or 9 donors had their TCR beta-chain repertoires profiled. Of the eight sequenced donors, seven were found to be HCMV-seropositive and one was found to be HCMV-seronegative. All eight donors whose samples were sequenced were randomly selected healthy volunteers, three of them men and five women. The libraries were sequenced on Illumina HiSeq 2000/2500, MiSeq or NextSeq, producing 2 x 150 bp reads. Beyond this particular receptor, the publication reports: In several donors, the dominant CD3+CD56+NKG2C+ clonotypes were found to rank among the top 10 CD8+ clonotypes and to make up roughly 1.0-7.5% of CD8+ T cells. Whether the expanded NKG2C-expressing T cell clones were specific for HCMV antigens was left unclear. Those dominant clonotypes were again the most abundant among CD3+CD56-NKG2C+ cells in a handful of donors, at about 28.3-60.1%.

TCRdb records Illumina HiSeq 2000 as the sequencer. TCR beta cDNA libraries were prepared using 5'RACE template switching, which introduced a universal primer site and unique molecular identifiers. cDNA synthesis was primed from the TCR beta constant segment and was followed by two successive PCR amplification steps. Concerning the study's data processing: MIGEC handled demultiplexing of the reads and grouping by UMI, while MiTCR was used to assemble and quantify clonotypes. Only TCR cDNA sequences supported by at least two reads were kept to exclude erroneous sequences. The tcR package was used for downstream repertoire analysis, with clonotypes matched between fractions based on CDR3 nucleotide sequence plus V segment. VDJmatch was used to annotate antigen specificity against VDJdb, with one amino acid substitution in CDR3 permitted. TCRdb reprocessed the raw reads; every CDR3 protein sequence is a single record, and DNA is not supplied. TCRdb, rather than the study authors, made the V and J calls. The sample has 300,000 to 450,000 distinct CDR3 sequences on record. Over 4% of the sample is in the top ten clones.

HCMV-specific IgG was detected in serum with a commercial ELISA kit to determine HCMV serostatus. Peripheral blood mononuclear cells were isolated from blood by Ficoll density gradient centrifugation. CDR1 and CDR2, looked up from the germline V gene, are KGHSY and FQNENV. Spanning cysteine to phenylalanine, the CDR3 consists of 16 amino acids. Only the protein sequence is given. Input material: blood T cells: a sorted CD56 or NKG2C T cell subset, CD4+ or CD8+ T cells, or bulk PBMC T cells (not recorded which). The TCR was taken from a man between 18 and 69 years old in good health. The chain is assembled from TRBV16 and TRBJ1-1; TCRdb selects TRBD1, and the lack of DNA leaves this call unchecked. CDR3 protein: CASSHNRRGRNTEAFF.